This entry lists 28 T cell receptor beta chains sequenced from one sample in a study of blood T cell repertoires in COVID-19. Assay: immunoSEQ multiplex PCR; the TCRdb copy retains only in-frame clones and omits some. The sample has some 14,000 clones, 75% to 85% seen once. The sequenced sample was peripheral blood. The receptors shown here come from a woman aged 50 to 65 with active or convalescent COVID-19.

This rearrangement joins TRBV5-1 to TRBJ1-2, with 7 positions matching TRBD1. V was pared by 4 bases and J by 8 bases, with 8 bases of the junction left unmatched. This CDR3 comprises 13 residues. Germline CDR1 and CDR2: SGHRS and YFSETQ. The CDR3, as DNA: TGCGCCAGCAGCCGCTCACAGGGGTTAGGCTACACCTTC. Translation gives CASSRSQGLGYTF.

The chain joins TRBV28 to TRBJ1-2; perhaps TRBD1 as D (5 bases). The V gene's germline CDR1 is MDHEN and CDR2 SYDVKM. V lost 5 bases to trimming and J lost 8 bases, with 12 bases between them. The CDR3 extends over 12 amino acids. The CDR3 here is CASSPRQWGYTF. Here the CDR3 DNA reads TGTGCCAGCAGTCCCCGACAGTGGGGCTACACCTTC.

CDR3 loop: CASSPRPRGTETQYF. The CDR3 nucleotides read TGTGCCAGTAGTCCCCGGCCCCGGGGGACAGAGACCCAGTACTTC. The chain employs TRBV19 and TRBJ2-5; D perhaps matches TRBD2 (6 bases). The ends were cut back, 5 bases at V and 4 bases at J, with 17 bases in the middle. The CDR3 totals 15 residues. The germline CDR1 and CDR2 sequences are LNHDA and SQIVND (reference sequence). Full variable domain (remainder filled in from reference TRBV19 and TRBJ2-5): DGGITQSPKYLFRKEGQNVTLSCEQNLNHDAMYWYRQDPGQGLRLIYYSQIVNDFQKGDIAEGYSVSREKKESFPLTVTSAQKNPTAFYLCASSPRPRGTETQYFGPGTRLLVL.

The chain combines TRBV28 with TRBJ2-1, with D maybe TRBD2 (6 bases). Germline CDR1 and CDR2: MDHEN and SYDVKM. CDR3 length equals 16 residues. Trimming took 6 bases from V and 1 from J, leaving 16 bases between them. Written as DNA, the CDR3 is TGTGCCAGCAGCTTCCCCCTTGGAGGGTCCTACAATGAGCAGTTCTTC. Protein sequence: CASSFPLGGSYNEQFF. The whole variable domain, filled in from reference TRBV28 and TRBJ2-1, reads DVKVTQSSRYLVKRTGEKVFLECVQDMDHENMFWYRQDPGLGLRLIYFSYDVKMKEKGDIPEGYSVSREKKERFSLILESASTNQTSMYLCASSFPLGGSYNEQFFGPGTRLTVL.

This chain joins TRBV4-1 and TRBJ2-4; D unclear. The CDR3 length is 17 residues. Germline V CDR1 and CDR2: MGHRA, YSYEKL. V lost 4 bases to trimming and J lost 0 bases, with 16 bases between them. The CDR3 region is CASSREHNSLAKNIQYF. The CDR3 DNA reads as TGCGCCAGCAGCCGAGAACACAATTCCTTAGCCAAAAACATTCAGTACTTC.

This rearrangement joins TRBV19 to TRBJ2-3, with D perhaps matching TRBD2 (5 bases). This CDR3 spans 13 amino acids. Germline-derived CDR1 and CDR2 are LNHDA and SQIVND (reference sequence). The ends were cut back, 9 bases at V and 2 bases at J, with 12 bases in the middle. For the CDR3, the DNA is TGTGCCAGCGGGGTCCACCACACAGATACGCAGTATTTT. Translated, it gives CASGVHHTDTQYF.

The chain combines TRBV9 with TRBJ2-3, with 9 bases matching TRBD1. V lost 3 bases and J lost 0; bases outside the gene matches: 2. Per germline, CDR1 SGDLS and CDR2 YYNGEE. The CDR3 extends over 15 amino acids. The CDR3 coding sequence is TGTGCCAGCAGCGAACAGGGGGCGAGCACAGATACGCAGTATTTT. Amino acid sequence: CASSEQGASTDTQYF.

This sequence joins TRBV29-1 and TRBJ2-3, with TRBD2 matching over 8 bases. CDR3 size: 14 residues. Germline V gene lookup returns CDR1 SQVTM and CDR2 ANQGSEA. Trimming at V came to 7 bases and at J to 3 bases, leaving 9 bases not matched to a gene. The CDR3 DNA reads TGCAGCGGCCGAGGAGCGGGAGTTACAGATACGCAGTATTTT. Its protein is CSGRGAGVTDTQYF.

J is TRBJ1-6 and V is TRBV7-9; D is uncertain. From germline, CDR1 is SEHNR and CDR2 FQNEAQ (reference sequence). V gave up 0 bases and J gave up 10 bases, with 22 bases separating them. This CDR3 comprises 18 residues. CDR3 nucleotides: TGTGCCAGCAGCTTAGCCTATTTGAAGAGTGCAACCAAGTCACCCCTCCACTTT. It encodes CASSLAYLKSATKSPLHF.

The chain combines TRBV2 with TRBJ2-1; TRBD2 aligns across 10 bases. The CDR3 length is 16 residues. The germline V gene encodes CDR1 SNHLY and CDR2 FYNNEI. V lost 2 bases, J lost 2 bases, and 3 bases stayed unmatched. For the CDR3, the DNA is TGTGCCAGCAGTGAATGGACTAGCGGAGCCTACAATGAGCAGTTCTTC. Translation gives CASSEWTSGAYNEQFF.

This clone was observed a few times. The CDR3 loop reads CASSLRQRSGSPLHF. The CDR3 nucleotides are TGCGCCAGCAGCTTGAGGCAGCGGAGTGGGTCACCCCTCCACTTT. This chain uses TRBV5-1 with TRBJ1-6, with no clear D. CDR1 and CDR2 from the germline V gene are SGHRS and YFSETQ. This CDR3 region has 15 residues. Trimming removed 1 base at V and 10 bases at J, with 15 bases between.

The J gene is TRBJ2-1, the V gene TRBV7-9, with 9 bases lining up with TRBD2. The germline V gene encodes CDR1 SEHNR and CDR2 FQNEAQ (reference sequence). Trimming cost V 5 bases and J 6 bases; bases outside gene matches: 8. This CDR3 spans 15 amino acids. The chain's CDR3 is CASSPGSGRRNEQFF. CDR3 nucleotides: TGTGCCAGCAGCCCAGGGAGCGGGAGGCGCAATGAGCAGTTCTTC.

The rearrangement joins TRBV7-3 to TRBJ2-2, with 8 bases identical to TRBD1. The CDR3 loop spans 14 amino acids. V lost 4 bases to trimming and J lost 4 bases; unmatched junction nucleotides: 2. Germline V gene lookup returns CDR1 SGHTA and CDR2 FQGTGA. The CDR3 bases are TGTGCCAGCAGCTCCGGACAGGGCACCGGGGAGCTGTTTTTT. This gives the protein CASSSGQGTGELFF.

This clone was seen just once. CDR3 amino acids: CASSRDRGNTGELFF. The CDR3 region has the DNA TGTGCCAGCAGTCGAGACAGGGGCAACACCGGGGAGCTGTTTTTT. The chain recombines TRBV6-5 with TRBJ2-2, with 8 bases identical to TRBD1. This CDR3 spans 15 amino acids. V trimming: 5 bases; J trimming: 2 bases; junction bases outside the gene matches: 4. Germline lookup yields CDR1 MNHEY and CDR2 SVGAGI.

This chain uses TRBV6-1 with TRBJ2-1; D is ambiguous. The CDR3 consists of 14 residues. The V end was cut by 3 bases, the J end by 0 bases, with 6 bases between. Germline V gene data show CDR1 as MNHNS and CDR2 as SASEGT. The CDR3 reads CASSDRGSYNEQFF. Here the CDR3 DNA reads TGTGCCAGCAGTGACCGAGGCTCCTACAATGAGCAGTTCTTC.

This CDR3 is CASSYASTVYNEQFF. The CDR3 DNA sequence: TGTGCCAGCAGTTACGCTAGCACTGTTTACAATGAGCAGTTCTTC. The V and J genes are TRBV6-5 and TRBJ2-1; possible D gene TRBD2, 5 bases. Germline loops: CDR1 MNHEY, CDR2 SVGAGI. The CDR3 sequence is 15 residues long. Trimming cost V 2 bases and J 4 bases, with 12 bases left between them.

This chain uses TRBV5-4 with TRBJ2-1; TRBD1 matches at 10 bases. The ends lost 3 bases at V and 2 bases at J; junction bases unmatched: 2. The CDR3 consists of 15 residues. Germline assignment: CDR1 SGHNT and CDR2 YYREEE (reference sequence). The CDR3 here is CASSSGTGAYNEQFF. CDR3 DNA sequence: TGTGCCAGCAGCTCCGGGACAGGGGCCTACAATGAGCAGTTCTTC.

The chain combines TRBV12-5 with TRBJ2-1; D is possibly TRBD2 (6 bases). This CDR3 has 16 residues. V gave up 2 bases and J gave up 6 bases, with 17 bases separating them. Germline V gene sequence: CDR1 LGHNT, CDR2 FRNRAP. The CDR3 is CASGLQRTRGANEQFF. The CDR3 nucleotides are TGTGCTAGTGGTTTGCAAAGGACCCGCGGGGCCAATGAGCAGTTCTTC.

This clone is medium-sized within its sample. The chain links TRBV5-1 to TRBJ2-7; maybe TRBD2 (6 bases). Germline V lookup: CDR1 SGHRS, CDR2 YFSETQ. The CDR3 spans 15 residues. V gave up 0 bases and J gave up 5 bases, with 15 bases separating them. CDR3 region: CASSLVTSSEDEQYF. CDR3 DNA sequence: TGCGCCAGCAGCTTGGTCACTTCTAGCGAAGACGAGCAGTACTTC.

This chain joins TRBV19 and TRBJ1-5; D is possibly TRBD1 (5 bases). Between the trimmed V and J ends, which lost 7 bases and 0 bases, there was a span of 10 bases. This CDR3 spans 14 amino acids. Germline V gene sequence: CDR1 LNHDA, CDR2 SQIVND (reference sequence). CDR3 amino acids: CASNQGNSNQPQHF. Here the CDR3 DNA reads TGTGCCAGTAATCAGGGAAATAGCAATCAGCCCCAGCATTTT.

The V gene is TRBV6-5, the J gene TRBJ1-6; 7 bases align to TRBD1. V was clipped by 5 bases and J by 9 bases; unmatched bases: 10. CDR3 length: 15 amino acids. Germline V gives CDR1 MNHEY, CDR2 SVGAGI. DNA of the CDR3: TGTGCCAGCAGTAAAACGACAGGGAGCGGTTCACCCCTCCACTTT. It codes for CASSKTTGSGSPLHF.

The CDR3 DNA follows: TGTGCCAGTAGTGCTTCCCTAGGGGCCCGTGAGTACTTC. Translation gives CASSASLGAREYF. This sequence joins TRBV19 and TRBJ2-7; D is perhaps TRBD1 (5 bases). Germline-derived CDR1 and CDR2 are LNHDA and SQIVND (reference sequence). Trimming took off 5 bases at V and 11 bases at J, with 19 bases between the two ends. The CDR3 is made up of 13 amino acids.

CDR3 in amino acids: CAISTLGQGFQETQYF. The CDR3 nucleotides are TGTGCCATCAGTACCCTCGGGCAGGGTTTCCAAGAGACCCAGTACTTC. V gene TRBV10-3 combines with J gene TRBJ2-5; a possible D gene is TRBD1 (5 bases). CDR3 size: 16 residues. In germline, CDR1 is ENHRY, CDR2 SYGVKD. V was shortened by 5 bases and J by 1 base, with 17 bases between the two germline ends.

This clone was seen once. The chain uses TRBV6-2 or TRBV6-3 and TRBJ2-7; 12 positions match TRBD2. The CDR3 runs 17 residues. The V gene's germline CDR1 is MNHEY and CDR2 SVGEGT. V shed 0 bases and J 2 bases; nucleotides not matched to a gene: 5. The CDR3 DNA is TGTGCCAGCAGTTACTCAGGAGGACTAGCGGGGCCCTACGAGCAGTACTTC. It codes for CASSYSGGLAGPYEQYF.

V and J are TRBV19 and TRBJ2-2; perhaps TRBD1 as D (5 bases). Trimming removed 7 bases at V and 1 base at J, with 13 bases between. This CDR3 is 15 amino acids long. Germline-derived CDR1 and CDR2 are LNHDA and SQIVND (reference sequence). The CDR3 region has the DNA TGTGCCAGTAACAGGCTAGGACAGAACACCGGGGAGCTGTTTTTT. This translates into CASNRLGQNTGELFF.

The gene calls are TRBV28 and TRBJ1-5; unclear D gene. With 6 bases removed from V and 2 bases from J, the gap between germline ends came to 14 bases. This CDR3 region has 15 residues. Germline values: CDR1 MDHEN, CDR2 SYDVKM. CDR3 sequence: CASRKVGGGNQPQHF. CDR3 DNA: TGTGCCAGCAGAAAGGTCGGCGGGGGCAATCAGCCCCAGCATTTT.

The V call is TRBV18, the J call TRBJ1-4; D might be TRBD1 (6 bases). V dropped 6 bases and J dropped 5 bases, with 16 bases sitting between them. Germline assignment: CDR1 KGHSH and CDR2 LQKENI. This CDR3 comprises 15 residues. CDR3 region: CASSRYRDKNEKLFF. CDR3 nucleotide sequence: TGTGCCAGCTCTCGCTACCGGGACAAAAATGAAAAACTGTTTTTT.

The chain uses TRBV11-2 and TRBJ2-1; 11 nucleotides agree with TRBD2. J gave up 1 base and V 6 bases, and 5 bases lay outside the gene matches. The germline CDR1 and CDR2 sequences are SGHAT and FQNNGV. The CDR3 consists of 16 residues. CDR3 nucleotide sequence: TGTGCCAGCAGAAATTTAGCGGGGGGGTCCTACAATGAGCAGTTCTTC. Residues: CASRNLAGGSYNEQFF.